The source of this TCR beta chain is a study of vaccination and CD4 T cells after COVID-19. About the research overall: For post-vaccine samples, collection took place a median roughly 72 days after dose two, ranging from 14 to 241.

The CDR3 is made up of 14 amino acids. Germline V gene sequence: CDR1 MNHNS, CDR2 SASEGT. V was clipped by 8 bases and J by 1 base, with 12 bases between them. Sample treatment: roughly 10-day PBMC culture with coronavirus spike peptide pools or control peptides (ViraFEST assay). Peptide pools at approximately 10 ug/ml, together with 10 IU/ml IL-2, were added to cultures of under 2.5 million PBMCs per well. The Oncomine TCR Beta short-read assay was applied to DNA of cultured CD4+ T cells. One entry per CDR3 protein results from TCRdb running MiXCR on the PCR reads. The table records roughly 20,000 distinct CDR3 sequences, about 44% of them present only once. Comments on this clonotype: Antigen specificity is unknown.

The rearrangement joins TRBV6-1 to TRBJ1-5, with D uncertain. The sequenced sample was CD4+ T cells from blood, cultured in vitro, obtained before SARS-CoV-2 vaccination. The sequence derives from a human donor who had recovered from COVID-19. Here the CDR3 reads CASSVHGSNQPQHF. Here the CDR3 DNA reads TGTGCCAGCTCGGTCCACGGGAGCAATCAGCCCCAGCATTTT.